This entry is about one T cell receptor (beta chain). The record originates from a study of T cell changes during pregnancy in multiple sclerosis. Produced via immunoSEQ multiplex PCR; TCRdb's table is partial and in-frame only. In the table there are tens of thousands of clones, roughly 91% of which are singletons. The CDR3 consists of 18 residues. The junction had 5 bases not matched to a gene; V was cut back by 0 bases and J by 0 bases. CDR1 and CDR2 from the germline V gene are SGDLS and YYNGEE. This TCR was recovered from a female donor with multiple sclerosis, enrolled in a pregnancy study. V and J are TRBV9 and TRBJ2-1; 11 positions agree with TRBD2. Sequenced material: CD8+ T cells from peripheral blood mononuclear cells, taken in the third trimester of pregnancy. As DNA, the CDR3 is TGTGCCAGCAGCGTAGTTAGCGGGGGGGCCGGCTCCTACAATGAGCAGTTCTTC. This gives the protein CASSVVSGGAGSYNEQFF. The full variable domain, rest sourced from reference TRBV9 and TRBJ2-1, is DSGVTQTPKHLITATGQRVTLRCSPRSGDLSVYWYQQSLDQGLQFLIQYYNGEERAKGNILERFSAQQFPDLHSELNLSSLELGDSALYFCASSVVSGGAGSYNEQFFGPGTRLTVL.